The rows below give T cell receptor beta chains drawn from one sample of a study of cytomegalovirus exposure and HLA in healthy donors. Some clones are missing from TCRdb's copy, which holds only in-frame ones; the method was immunoSEQ multiplex PCR. The sample records approximately 110,000 clones, 73% being singletons. Material for sequencing was PBMCs. The receptors here all came from a man aged 35 to 55 in good health and CMV-seronegative. Both conserved end residues are part of each CDR3.

TRBV18	TRBJ1-3	CASSPQGQTGNTIYF
TRBV7-2	TRBJ2-5	CASSNGGGLETQYF
TRBV7-6	TRBJ2-7	CASSALTGPFSYEQYF
TRBV5-1	TRBJ2-5	CASSLRDSSEETQYF
TRBV2	TRBJ2-1	CASKTAGGYNEQFF
TRBV2	TRBJ1-1	CASRQTGQGTAEAFF
TRBV27	TRBJ2-1	CASSYSGTSGLGEQFF
TRBV20-1	TRBJ2-1	CSAPSGDQQFF
TRBV6-5	TRBJ2-1	CASSYRGGASNEQFF
TRBV5-1	TRBJ1-2	CASSLWQGAGYTF